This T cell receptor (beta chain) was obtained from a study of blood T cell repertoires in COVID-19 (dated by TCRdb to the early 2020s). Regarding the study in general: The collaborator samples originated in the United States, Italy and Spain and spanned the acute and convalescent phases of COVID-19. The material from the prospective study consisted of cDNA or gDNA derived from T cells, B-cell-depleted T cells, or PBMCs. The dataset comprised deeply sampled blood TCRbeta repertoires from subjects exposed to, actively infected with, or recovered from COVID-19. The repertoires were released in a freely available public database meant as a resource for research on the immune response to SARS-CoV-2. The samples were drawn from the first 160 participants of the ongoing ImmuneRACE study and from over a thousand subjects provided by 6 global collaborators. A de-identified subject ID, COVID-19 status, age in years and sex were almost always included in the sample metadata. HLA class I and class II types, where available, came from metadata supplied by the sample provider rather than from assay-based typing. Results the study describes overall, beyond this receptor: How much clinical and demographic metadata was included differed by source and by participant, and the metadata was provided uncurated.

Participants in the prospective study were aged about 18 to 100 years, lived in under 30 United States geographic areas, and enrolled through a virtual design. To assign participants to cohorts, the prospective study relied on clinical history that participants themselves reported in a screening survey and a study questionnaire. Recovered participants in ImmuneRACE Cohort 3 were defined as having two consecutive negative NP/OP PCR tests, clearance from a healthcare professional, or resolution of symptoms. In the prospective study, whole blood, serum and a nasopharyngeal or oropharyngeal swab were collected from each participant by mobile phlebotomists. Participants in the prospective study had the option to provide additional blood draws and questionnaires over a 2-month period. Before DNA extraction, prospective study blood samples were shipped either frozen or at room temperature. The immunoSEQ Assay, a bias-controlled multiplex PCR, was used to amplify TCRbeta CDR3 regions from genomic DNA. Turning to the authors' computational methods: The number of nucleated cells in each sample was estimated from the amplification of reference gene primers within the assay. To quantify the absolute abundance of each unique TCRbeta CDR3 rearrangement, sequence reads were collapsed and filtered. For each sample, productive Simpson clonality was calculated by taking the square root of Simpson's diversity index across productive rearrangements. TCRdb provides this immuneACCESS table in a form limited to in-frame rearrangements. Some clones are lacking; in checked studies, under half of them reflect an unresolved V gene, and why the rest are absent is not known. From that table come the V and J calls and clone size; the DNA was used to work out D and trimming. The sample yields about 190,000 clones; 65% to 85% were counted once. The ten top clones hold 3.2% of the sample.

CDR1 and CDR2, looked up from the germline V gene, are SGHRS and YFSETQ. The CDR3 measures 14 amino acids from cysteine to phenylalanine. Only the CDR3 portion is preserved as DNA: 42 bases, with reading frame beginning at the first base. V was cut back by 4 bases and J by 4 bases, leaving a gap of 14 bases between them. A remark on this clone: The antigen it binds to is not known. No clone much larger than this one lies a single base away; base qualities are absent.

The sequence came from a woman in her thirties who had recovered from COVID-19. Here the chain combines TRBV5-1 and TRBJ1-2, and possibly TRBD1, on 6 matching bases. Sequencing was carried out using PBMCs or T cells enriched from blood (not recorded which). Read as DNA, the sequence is TGCGCCAGCAGCGATGGGGGCTTTGGCTATGGCTACACCTTC. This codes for CASSDGGFGYGYTF.